The TCR beta chain under discussion was sequenced for a study of T-cell memory formation after mild COVID-19. About the study: TCR clusters mostly belonged to single donors.

This clonotype was seen a few times. As yet, its antigen is unknown. The V and J ends lost 7 bases and 8 bases respectively, with 17 bases between them. The CDR3 totals 13 residues. Broader study findings: The second-wave clones peaking on day 37 were not confirmed as SARS-CoV-2-specific.

TCRdb used MiXCR to reprocess the 5' RACE reads, holding one entry per CDR3 protein. The sample lists 150,000 to 200,000 distinct CDR3 sequences; approximately 16% were seen once. The gene calls are TRBV12-3 or TRBV12-4 and TRBJ1-2; D is perhaps TRBD1 (6 bases). The receptor was isolated from an adult woman who had mild COVID-19 (a few samples of this study predate the infection). Cell type and time point are not known. Sequencing was done on a sample of PBMCs or a T cell subset sorted from them (not recorded which). Written as DNA, the CDR3 is TGTGCCAGCACCCGCAACAGGGTTAACGGCTACACCTTC. The encoded protein is CASTRNRVNGYTF.